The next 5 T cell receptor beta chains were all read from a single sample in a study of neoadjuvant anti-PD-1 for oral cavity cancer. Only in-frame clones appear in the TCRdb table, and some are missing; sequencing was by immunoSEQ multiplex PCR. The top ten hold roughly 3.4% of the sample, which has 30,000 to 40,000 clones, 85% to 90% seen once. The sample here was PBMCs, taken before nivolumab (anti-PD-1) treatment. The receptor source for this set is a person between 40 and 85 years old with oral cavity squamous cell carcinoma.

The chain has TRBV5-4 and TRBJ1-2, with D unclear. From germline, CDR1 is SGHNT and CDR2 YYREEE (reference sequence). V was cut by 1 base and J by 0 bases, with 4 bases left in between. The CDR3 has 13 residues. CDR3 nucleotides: TGTGCCAGCAGCTTGCAGGCTAACTATGGCTACACCTTC. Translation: CASSLQANYGYTF.

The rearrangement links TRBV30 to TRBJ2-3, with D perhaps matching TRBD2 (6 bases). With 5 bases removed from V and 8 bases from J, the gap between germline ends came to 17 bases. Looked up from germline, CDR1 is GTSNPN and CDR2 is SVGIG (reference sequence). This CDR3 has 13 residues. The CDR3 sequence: CAWLLGRGGTQYF. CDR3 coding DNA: TGTGCCTGGTTACTGGGAAGGGGAGGTACGCAGTATTTT.

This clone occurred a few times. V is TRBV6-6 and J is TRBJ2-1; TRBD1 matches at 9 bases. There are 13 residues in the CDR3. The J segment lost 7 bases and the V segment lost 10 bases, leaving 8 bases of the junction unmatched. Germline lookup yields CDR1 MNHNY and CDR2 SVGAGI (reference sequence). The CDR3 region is CAITGGAGNEQFF. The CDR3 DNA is TGTGCCATTACAGGGGGCGCAGGTAATGAGCAGTTCTTC.

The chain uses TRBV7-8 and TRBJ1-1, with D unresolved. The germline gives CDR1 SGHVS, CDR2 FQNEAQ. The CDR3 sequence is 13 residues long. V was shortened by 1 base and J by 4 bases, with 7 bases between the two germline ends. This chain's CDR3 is CASSLDSITEAFF. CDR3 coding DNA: TGTGCCAGCAGCTTAGACTCTATCACTGAAGCTTTCTTT.

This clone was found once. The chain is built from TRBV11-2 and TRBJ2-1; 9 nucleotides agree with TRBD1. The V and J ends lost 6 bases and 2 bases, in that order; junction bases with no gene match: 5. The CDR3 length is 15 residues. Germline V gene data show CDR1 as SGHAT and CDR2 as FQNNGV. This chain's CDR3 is CASRSGTGTYNEQFF. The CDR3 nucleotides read TGTGCCAGCAGGTCCGGGACAGGGACCTACAATGAGCAGTTCTTC. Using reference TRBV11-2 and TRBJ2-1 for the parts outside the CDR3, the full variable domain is EAGVAQSPRYKIIEKRQSVAFWCNPISGHATLYWYQQILGQGPKLLIQFQNNGVVDDSQLPKDRFSAERLKGVDSTLKIQPAKLEDSAVYLCASRSGTGTYNEQFFGPGTRLTVL.